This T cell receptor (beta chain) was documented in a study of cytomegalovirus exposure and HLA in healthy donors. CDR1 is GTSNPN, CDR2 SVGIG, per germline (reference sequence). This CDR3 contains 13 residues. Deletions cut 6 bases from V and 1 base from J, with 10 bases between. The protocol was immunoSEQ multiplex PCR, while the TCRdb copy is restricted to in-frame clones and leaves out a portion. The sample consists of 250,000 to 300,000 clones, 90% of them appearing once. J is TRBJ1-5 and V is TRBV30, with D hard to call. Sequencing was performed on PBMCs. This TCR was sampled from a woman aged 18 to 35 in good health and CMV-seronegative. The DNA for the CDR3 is TGTGCCTGTTCTGCCGGGAGCAATCAGCCCCAGCATTTT. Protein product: CACSAGSNQPQHF.